This T cell receptor beta chain was profiled in a study of T cell responses to AZD1222 COVID-19 vaccine. Study outcomes and limitations: The span of vaccine-associated CD4 TCRs extended across spike, with dominance at 160-218 and 743-854. At baseline, just six or seven AZD1222 recipients tested seropositive.

Concerning this clone: Its antigen remains unidentified.

The protocol was immunoSEQ multiplex PCR, while the TCRdb copy is restricted to in-frame clones and leaves out a portion. The data hold about 150,000 clones, with roughly 85% observed a single time. Trimming took 6 bases from V and 4 from J; bases not matched to a gene: 8. This CDR3 comprises 14 residues. Germline CDR1 and CDR2: SGHRS and YFSETQ. The TCR comes from an adult who received the MenACWY meningococcal vaccine as a control. V and J are TRBV5-1 and TRBJ2-5, with 8 bases fitting TRBD1. This specimen was peripheral blood, taken 28 days after the second dose of the MenACWY control vaccine. The CDR3 spells CASKRQGTAETQYF. In DNA, the CDR3 is TGCGCCAGCAAGAGACAGGGGACAGCAGAGACCCAGTACTTC.